The 18 T cell receptor beta chains below all came from one sample that was sequenced in a study of cytomegalovirus exposure and HLA in healthy donors. PCR was performed using 60 Vbeta and 13 Jbeta primers. Assay used: immunoSEQ multiplex PCR; TCRdb lists only in-frame clones, some missing. The sample gives approximately 170,000 clones, roughly 77% of which show up once; 4.7% is in the top ten. Sample: PBMCs. The receptor set was obtained from a man younger than 30 in good health and CMV-seropositive.

This clone was picked up one time. This chain connects TRBV6-4 to TRBJ2-2; 7 bases line up with TRBD1. CDR1 is MRHNA, CDR2 SNTAGT, per germline. CDR3 length: 18 residues. J was trimmed by 2 bases and V by 7 bases; bases with no gene match: 16. CDR3 protein: CASTPRTLKGANTGELFF. The CDR3 DNA follows: TGTGCCAGCACCCCCCGTACCTTAAAGGGGGCAAACACCGGGGAGCTGTTTTTT.

This sequence joins TRBV4-1 and TRBJ2-1; tentative D call: TRBD2 (6 bases). V lost 1 base to trimming and J lost 0 bases, with 13 bases between them. CDR3 length: 17 amino acids. Germline values: CDR1 MGHRA, CDR2 YSYEKL. CDR3 DNA: TGCGCCAGCAGCCAAGCCCTCGCGGGAAGCTCCTACAATGAGCAGTTCTTC. This encodes CASSQALAGSSYNEQFF.

The sample holds a few counts of this clone. The CDR3: CASSLAAGGYTEAFF. The DNA for the CDR3 is TGCGCCAGCAGCTTGGCGGCAGGGGGCTACACTGAAGCTTTCTTT. This sequence joins TRBV5-1 and TRBJ1-1; 8 nucleotides agree with TRBD1. CDR3 length: 15 amino acids. The ends lost 0 bases at V and 3 bases at J; junction bases unmatched: 4. Germline V gives CDR1 SGHRS, CDR2 YFSETQ.

The chain is built from TRBV5-3 and TRBJ1-2; TRBD1 might be the D (5 bases). TRBV5-3 is an open reading frame whose function is uncertain. Between the trimmed V and J ends, which lost 4 bases and 4 bases, there was a span of 14 bases. CDR3 length: 14 residues. The CDR3 sequence is CARSLGLSVYGYTF. The CDR3 nucleotides are TGTGCCAGAAGCCTGGGACTGTCAGTCTATGGCTACACCTTC.

The table lists this clone with a count of one. The chain joins TRBV27 to TRBJ1-5, with D unresolved. Germline CDR1 reads MNHEY; CDR2 reads SMNVEV (reference sequence). Trimming took 5 bases from V and 4 from J, leaving 9 bases between them. The CDR3 is made up of 13 amino acids. The CDR3 DNA reads as TGTGCCAGCAGTGCCTCCGGGAATCAGCCCCAGCATTTT. Translated: CASSASGNQPQHF.

Ten or more counts support this clone. The chain is built from TRBV30 and TRBJ1-3; no clear D gene. Germline values: CDR1 GTSNPN, CDR2 SVGIG (reference sequence). The CDR3 spans 15 residues. Trimming took off 2 bases at V and 0 bases at J, with 11 bases between the two ends. CDR3: CAWSRLQASGNTIYF. CDR3 coding DNA: TGTGCCTGGAGTCGCCTGCAAGCCTCTGGAAACACCATATATTTT.

The rearrangement uses TRBV11-2 and TRBJ1-2; D is unclear. Germline V lookup: CDR1 SGHAT, CDR2 FQNNGV. V lost 0 bases, J lost 4 bases, and 12 bases lay in between. This CDR3 spans 15 amino acids. The CDR3 region has the DNA TGTGCCAGCAGCTTAGATCAAGTTGGGAGCTATGGCTACACCTTC. Amino acids: CASSLDQVGSYGYTF.

The rearrangement joins TRBV30 to TRBJ1-5; 8 bases are shared with TRBD1. The CDR3 totals 15 residues. CDR1 and CDR2 from the germline V gene are GTSNPN and SVGIG (reference sequence). V lost 3 bases, J lost 0 bases, and 4 bases stayed unmatched. CDR3 sequence reads: CAWSTGGYSNQPQHF. The CDR3 DNA sequence: TGTGCCTGGAGCACAGGGGGATATAGCAATCAGCCCCAGCATTTT.

The sample holds a few counts of this clone. This sequence joins TRBV18 and TRBJ2-2; 8 bases agree with TRBD1. The V gene end was trimmed by 2 bases and the J gene end by 2 bases; junction bases not matched to a gene: 4. The CDR3 consists of 16 residues. Germline values: CDR1 KGHSH, CDR2 LQKENI. CDR3 sequence (DNA): TGTGCCAGCTCACCAAGGGGACAGGCTAACACCGGGGAGCTGTTTTTT. Translated, it gives CASSPRGQANTGELFF.

The chain couples TRBV29-1 to TRBJ1-1; 8 bases are shared with TRBD1. This CDR3 has 12 residues. The germline V gene has CDR1 SQVTM and CDR2 ANQGSEA. Trimming removed 4 bases from V and 5 bases from J; junction bases left unmatched: 3. The CDR3 nucleotides are TGCAGCGTTGGACAGGGGACAACTGAAGCTTTCTTT. Translating it yields CSVGQGTTEAFF.

This clone was recorded a few times. The genes are TRBV25-1 and TRBJ2-3; D is ambiguous. CDR3 size: 13 residues. The ends were cut back, 4 bases at V and 1 base at J, with 6 bases in the middle. The germline V gene has CDR1 MGHDK and CDR2 SYGVNS. Written as DNA, the CDR3 is TGTGCCAGCAGTGCCACAGGCACAGATACGCAGTATTTT. Translating gives CASSATGTDTQYF.

The CDR3 DNA follows: TGTGCCAGCAGCCCGACCAGGGAGGATGAGCAGTTCTTC. It specifies CASSPTREDEQFF. The chain recombines TRBV7-2 with TRBJ2-1, with a tentative D call TRBD2 (6 bases). CDR1 is SGHTA and CDR2 is FQGNSA in the germline V gene. V was trimmed by 5 bases and J by 8 bases, leaving 13 bases between them. This CDR3 has 13 residues.

This clone has only a few counts. The CDR3 loop is CASSSAGTSQRNEQFF. In DNA form, the CDR3 reads TGTGCCAGCAGCTCCGCCGGGACTAGCCAGCGGAATGAGCAGTTCTTC. The gene calls are TRBV5-4 and TRBJ2-1; 9 positions agree with TRBD2. CDR1 is SGHNT and CDR2 is YYREEE in the germline V gene (reference sequence). The CDR3 contains 16 residues. V was clipped by 3 bases and J by 7 bases; unmatched bases: 11.

This clone has ten or more counts. This chain links TRBV10-2 with TRBJ1-1; no definite D call. Germline CDR1 and CDR2: WSHSY and SAAADI. Deletions cut 4 bases from V and 1 base from J, with 7 bases between. This CDR3 has 13 residues. The CDR3 is CASSGSENTEAFF. The CDR3 region has the DNA TGCGCCAGCAGTGGCAGCGAGAACACTGAAGCTTTCTTT.

The chain recombines TRBV6-1 with TRBJ1-2, with 12 nucleotides matching TRBD1. The J segment lost 6 bases and the V segment lost 1 base, leaving 6 bases of the junction unmatched. CDR1 is MNHNS, CDR2 SASEGT, per germline. The CDR3 totals 16 residues. The CDR3 is CASSEGPGDRGHGYTF. The CDR3 bases are TGTGCCAGCAGTGAAGGCCCCGGGGACAGGGGGCATGGCTACACCTTC.

The V gene is TRBV11-2, the J gene TRBJ1-1, with D uncertain. The germline V and J ends were trimmed by 0 bases and 4 bases, with 6 bases remaining between them. This CDR3 is built from 13 residues. Germline CDR1 reads SGHAT; CDR2 reads FQNNGV. The CDR3 DNA follows: TGTGCCAGCAGCTTAGAGACTGGCACTGAAGCTTTCTTT. It translates to CASSLETGTEAFF.

This chain links TRBV19 with TRBJ2-1; 7 bases align to TRBD1. Per germline, CDR1 LNHDA and CDR2 SQIVND (reference sequence). The V gene end was trimmed by 3 bases and the J gene end by 4 bases; junction bases not matched to a gene: 3. This CDR3 has 14 residues. This CDR3 is CASSIRTGYNEQFF. The DNA for the CDR3 is TGTGCCAGTAGTATTCGGACAGGTTACAATGAGCAGTTCTTC.

This chain connects TRBV7-2 to TRBJ1-2; D might be TRBD1 (6 bases). The CDR3 has 15 residues. Germline V gives CDR1 SGHTA, CDR2 FQGNSA. V gave up 1 base and J gave up 2 bases, with 11 bases separating them. CDR3 sequence (DNA): TGTGCCAGCAGCTTAGAACAGGGTGGGAACTATGGCTACACCTTC. Residues: CASSLEQGGNYGYTF.